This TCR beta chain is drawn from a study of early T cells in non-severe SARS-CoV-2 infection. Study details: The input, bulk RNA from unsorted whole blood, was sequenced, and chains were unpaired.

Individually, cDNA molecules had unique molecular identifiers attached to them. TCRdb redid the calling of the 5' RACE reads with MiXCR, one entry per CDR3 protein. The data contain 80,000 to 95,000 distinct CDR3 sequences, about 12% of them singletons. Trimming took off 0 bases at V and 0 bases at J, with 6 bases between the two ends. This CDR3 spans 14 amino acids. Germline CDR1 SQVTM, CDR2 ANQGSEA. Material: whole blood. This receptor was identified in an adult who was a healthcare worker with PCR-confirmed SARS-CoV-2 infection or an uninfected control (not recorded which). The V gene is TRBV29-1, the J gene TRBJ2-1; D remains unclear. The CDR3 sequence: CSVEDPNSYNEQFF. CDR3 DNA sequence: TGCAGCGTTGAAGATCCAAACTCCTACAATGAGCAGTTCTTC.